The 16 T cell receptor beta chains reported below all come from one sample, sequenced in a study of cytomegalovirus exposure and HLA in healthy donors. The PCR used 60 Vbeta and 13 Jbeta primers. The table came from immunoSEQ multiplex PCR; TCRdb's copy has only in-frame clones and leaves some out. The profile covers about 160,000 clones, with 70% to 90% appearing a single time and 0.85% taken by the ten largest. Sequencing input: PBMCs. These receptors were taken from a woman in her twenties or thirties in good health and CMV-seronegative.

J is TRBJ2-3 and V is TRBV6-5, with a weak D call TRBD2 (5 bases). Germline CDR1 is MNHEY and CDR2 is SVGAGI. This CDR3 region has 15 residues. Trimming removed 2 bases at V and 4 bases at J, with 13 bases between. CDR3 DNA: TGTGCCAGCAGTTACATTGGGGTGGGAGCAGATACGCAGTATTTT. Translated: CASSYIGVGADTQYF.

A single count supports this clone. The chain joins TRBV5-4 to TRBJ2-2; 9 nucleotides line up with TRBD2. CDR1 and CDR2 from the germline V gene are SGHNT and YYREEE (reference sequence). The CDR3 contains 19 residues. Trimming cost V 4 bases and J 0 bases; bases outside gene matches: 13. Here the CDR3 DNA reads TGTGCCAGCAGCCCCCGGGGGCGGGAGGGAAAATCGAACACCGGGGAGCTGTTTTTT. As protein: CASSPRGREGKSNTGELFF.

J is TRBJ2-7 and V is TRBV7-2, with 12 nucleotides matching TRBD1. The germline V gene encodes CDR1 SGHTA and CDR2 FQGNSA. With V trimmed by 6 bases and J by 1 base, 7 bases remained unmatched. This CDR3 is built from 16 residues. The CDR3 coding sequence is TGTGCCAGCAGTCTAGGGGGACAGGGGGCATCCTACGAGCAGTACTTC. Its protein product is CASSLGGQGASYEQYF. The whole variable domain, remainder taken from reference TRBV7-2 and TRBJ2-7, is GAGVSQSPSNKVTEKGKDVELRCDPISGHTALYWYRQSLGQGLEFLIYFQGNSAPDKSGLPSDRFSAERTGGSVSTLTIQRTQQEDSAVYLCASSLGGQGASYEQYFGPGTRLTVT.

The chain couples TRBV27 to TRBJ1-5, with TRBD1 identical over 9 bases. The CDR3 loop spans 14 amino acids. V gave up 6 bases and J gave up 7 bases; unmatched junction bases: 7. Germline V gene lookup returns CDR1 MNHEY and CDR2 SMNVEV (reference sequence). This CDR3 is CASRTGGSSQPQHF. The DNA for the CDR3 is TGTGCCAGCAGGACAGGGGGTTCGAGCCAGCCCCAGCATTTT.

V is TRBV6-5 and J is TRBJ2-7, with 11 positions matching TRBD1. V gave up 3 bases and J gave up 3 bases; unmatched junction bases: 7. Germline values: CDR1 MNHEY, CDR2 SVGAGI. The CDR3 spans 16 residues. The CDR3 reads CASSYLRGQGVYEQYF. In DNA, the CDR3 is TGTGCCAGCAGTTATTTGAGGGGACAGGGGGTCTACGAGCAGTACTTC.

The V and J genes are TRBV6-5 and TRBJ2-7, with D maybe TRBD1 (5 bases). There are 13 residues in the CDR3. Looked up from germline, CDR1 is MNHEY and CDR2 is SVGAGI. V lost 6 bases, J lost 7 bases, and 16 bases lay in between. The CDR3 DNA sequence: TGTGCCAGCAGCCCCAGGGTACCGGCGGAGCAGTACTTC. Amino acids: CASSPRVPAEQYF.

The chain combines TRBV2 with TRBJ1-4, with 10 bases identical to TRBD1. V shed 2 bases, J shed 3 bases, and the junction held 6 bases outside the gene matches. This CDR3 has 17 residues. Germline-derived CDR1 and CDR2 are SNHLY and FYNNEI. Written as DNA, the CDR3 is TGTGCCAGCAGTGAACCGACAGGGGGCCAGGCTAATGAAAAACTGTTTTTT. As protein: CASSEPTGGQANEKLFF.

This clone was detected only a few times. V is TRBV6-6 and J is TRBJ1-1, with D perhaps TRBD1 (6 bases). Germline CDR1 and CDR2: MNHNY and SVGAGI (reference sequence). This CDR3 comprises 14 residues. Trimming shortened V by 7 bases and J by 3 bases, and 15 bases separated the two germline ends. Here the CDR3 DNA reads TGTGCCAGCACTCCCGGGCACAGGGACACTGAAGCTTTCTTT. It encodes CASTPGHRDTEAFF.

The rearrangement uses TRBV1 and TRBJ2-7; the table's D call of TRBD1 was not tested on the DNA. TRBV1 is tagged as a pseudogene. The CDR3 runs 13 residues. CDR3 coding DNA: TGCACCAGCAGCCAAGACCCCACCTACGAGCAGTACTTC. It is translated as CTSSQDPTYEQYF.

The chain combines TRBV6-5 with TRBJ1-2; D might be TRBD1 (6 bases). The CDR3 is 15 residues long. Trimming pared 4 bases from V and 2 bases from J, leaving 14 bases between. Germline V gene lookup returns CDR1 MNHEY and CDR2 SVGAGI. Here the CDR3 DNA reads TGTGCCAGCAGTTCCACGTCAGGGGTGAACTATGGCTACACCTTC. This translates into CASSSTSGVNYGYTF.

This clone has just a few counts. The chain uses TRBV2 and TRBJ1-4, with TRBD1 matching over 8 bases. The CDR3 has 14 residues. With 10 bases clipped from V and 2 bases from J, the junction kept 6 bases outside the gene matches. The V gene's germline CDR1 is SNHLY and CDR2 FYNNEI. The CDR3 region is CATRQGQTNEKLFF. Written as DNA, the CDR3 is TGTGCCACGAGACAGGGGCAGACTAATGAAAAACTGTTTTTT.

DNA of the CDR3: TGTGCCAGCAGCTCTCGGGGGGATGAAGCTTTCTTT. It yields the protein CASSSRGDEAFF. This chain uses TRBV11-3 with TRBJ1-1; D might be TRBD1 (5 bases). From germline, CDR1 is SGHNT and CDR2 YENEEA. This CDR3 is built from 12 residues. Trimming shortened V by 4 bases and J by 7 bases, and 10 bases separated the two germline ends.

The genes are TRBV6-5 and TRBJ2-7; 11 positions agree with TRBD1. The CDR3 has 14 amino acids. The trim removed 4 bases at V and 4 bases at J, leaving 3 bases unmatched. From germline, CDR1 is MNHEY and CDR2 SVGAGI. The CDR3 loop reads CASSFGTGGYEQYF. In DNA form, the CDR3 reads TGTGCCAGCAGTTTCGGGACAGGGGGGTACGAGCAGTACTTC.

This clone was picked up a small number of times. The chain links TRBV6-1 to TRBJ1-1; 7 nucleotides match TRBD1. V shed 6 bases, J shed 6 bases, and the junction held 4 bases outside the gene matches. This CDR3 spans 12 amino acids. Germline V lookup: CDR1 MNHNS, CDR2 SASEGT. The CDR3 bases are TGTGCCAGCAGCTTGACAGGGTCTGAAGCTTTCTTT. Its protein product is CASSLTGSEAFF.

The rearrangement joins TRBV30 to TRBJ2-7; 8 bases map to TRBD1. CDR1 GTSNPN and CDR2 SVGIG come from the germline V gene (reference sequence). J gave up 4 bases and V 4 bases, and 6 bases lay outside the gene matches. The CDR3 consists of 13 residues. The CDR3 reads CAWTTDRAYEQYF. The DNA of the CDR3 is TGTGCCTGGACGACGGACAGGGCGTACGAGCAGTACTTC.

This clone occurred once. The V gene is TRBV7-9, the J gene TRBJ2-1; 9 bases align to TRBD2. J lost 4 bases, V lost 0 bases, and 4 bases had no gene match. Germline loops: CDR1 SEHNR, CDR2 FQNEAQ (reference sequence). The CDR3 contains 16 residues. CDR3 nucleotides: TGTGCCAGCAGCTTAGCCAGCGGGGGGCCATACAATGAGCAGTTCTTC. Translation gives CASSLASGGPYNEQFF.